Listed here are 10 T cell receptor beta chains from one sample, sequenced in a study of regulatory T cells in long-lasting Graves disease. Through Arm-PCR of CDR3 regions and iRepertoire HTBI primers, TCR beta libraries were built. TCRdb reprocessed the multiplex PCR reads with MiXCR, giving one entry per CDR3 protein. This table holds about 660,000 distinct CDR3 sequences, roughly 30% found once. Time point specified: persistent/refractory GD, antithyroid drugs over 5 years with positive TRAb. The TCR library used RNA extracted from PBMCs. This sample comprised peripheral blood mononuclear cells (PBMCs), obtained when the disease was refractory, from a patient treated with antithyroid drugs. Receptor source: a female donor with Graves disease.

The chain combines TRBV20-1 with TRBJ1-3; D is undetermined. Trimming cost V 2 bases and J 1 base, with 3 bases left between them. This CDR3 has 12 residues. CDR1 and CDR2 from the germline V gene are DFQATT and SNEGSKA (reference sequence). The CDR3 spells CSARKSGNTIYF. CDR3 coding DNA: TGCAGTGCTAGAAAATCTGGAAACACCATATATTTT.

This clonotype has only a few counts. The V and J genes are TRBV30 and TRBJ1-5, with TRBD1 matching 8 bases. J gave up 6 bases and V 4 bases, and 5 bases lay outside the gene matches. This CDR3 contains 13 residues. Germline CDR1 reads GTSNPN; CDR2 reads SVGIG (reference sequence). The CDR3 loop reads CAWTGQGGQPQHF. Written as DNA, the CDR3 is TGTGCCTGGACCGGACAGGGAGGTCAGCCCCAGCATTTT.

With respect to this clonotype: At one end, the junction sequence differs from germline, possibly due to a read error. The chain carries TRBV2 and TRBJ1-1; unclear D gene. The CDR3 loop spans 13 amino acids. Per germline, CDR1 SNHLY and CDR2 FYNNEI. CDR3 region: CASRGTENTEASF. CDR3 nucleotide sequence: TGTGCCAGCAGGGGCACAGAGAACACTGAAGCTTCCTTT.

This chain uses TRBV6-1 with TRBJ2-2; 10 positions match TRBD2. V was pared by 6 bases and J by 4 bases, with 14 bases of the junction left unmatched. The length of the CDR3 is 18 residues. CDR1 MNHNS and CDR2 SASEGT come from the germline V gene. The CDR3 reads CASSQEVLAGPTTGELFF. CDR3 nucleotide sequence: TGTGCCAGCAGCCAAGAAGTACTAGCGGGGCCGACCACCGGGGAGCTGTTTTTT.

The V call is TRBV10-3, the J call TRBJ1-2; D gene unclear. The CDR3 consists of 15 residues. V dropped 7 bases and J dropped 0 bases, with 15 bases sitting between them. Germline loops: CDR1 ENHRY, CDR2 SYGVKD. The CDR3 is CAITRSVVANYGYTF. The CDR3 DNA is TGTGCCATCACTCGCTCAGTTGTAGCTAACTATGGCTACACCTTC.

This clonotype appeared a few times. The rearrangement uses TRBV5-1 and TRBJ2-3; 11 bases are a match to TRBD2. The CDR3 covers 15 residues. Germline trimming cut 4 bases from V and 8 bases from J; bases unmatched to any gene: 9. The germline V gene has CDR1 SGHRS and CDR2 YFSETQ. The CDR3 sequence is CASSMLAGGLATQYF. The DNA of the CDR3 is TGCGCCAGCAGCATGCTAGCGGGAGGATTGGCTACGCAGTATTTT. Full variable domain (remainder filled in from reference TRBV5-1 and TRBJ2-3): KAGVTQTPRYLIKTRGQQVTLSCSPISGHRSVSWYQQTPGQGLQFLFEYFSETQRNKGNFPGRFSGRQFSNSRSEMNVSTLELGDSALYLCASSMLAGGLATQYFGPGTRLTVL.

V is TRBV5-1 and J is TRBJ1-1, with 9 bases lining up with TRBD1. CDR1 and CDR2 (germline): SGHRS, YFSETQ. V dropped 3 bases and J dropped 0; count of bases not matched to a gene: 3. This CDR3 contains 15 residues. CDR3 in amino acids: CASSWTGVVNTEAFF. In DNA, the CDR3 is TGCGCCAGCAGCTGGACAGGGGTGGTGAACACTGAAGCTTTCTTT.

This clonotype was recorded many times. The V gene is TRBV29-1, the J gene TRBJ2-7; 7 positions match TRBD2. The CDR3 has 12 residues. J gave up 3 bases and V 5 bases, and 4 bases lay outside the gene matches. Germline V gene lookup returns CDR1 SQVTM and CDR2 ANQGSEA. The CDR3 is CSVTAGVYEQYF. CDR3 DNA: TGCAGCGTTACGGCGGGAGTCTACGAGCAGTACTTC.

Only a few counts were recorded for this clonotype. In nucleotides, the CDR3 is TGTGCCAGCAGCAGATACTCCTATAATTCACCCCTCCACTTT. Residues: CASSRYSYNSPLHF. This chain joins TRBV11-2 and TRBJ1-6, with D unclear. The germline V and J ends were trimmed by 5 bases and 0 bases, with 5 bases remaining between them. Per germline, CDR1 SGHAT and CDR2 FQNNGV. The CDR3 is 14 amino acids.

Only a few counts were recorded for this clonotype. This rearrangement joins TRBV5-5 to TRBJ1-5; D ambiguous. Germline CDR1 reads SGHKS; CDR2 reads YYEKEE (reference sequence). The CDR3 spans 14 residues. V was clipped by 0 bases and J by 5 bases, with 9 bases between them. The DNA of the CDR3 is TGTGCCAGCAGCTTGGACAGAACGGATCAGCCCCAGCATTTT. Translating it yields CASSLDRTDQPQHF.